Listed here are 10 T cell receptor beta chains from one sample, sequenced in a study of blood T cells in healthy people across ages. Through a sample-barcoded 5' primer and a J-beta primer mix, a second PCR was run for roughly 7 to 12 cycles. TCRdb redid the calling of the 5' RACE reads with MiXCR, one entry per CDR3 protein. The data hold more than 800,000 distinct CDR3 sequences, with 25% to 30% observed a single time. The sample was blood. Every receptor here comes from a woman over 75 in good health.

The chain combines TRBV5-1 with TRBJ1-4, with unresolved D. The CDR3 spans 16 residues. The germline V gene encodes CDR1 SGHRS and CDR2 YFSETQ. V was trimmed by 0 bases and J by 7 bases, leaving 16 bases between them. This CDR3 is CASSLDMGPSSEKLFF. In DNA, the CDR3 is TGCGCCAGCAGCTTGGATATGGGTCCGTCGAGTGAAAAACTGTTTTTT. Drawing the rest from reference TRBV5-1 and TRBJ1-4, the complete variable domain is KAGVTQTPRYLIKTRGQQVTLSCSPISGHRSVSWYQQTPGQGLQFLFEYFSETQRNKGNFPGRFSGRQFSNSRSEMNVSTLELGDSALYLCASSLDMGPSSEKLFFGSGTQLSVL.

This clonotype was observed a handful of times. The CDR3 sequence is CASSFTVSPEQYF. The CDR3 DNA follows: TGTGCCAGCAGTTTTACCGTCAGTCCCGAGCAGTACTTC. V is TRBV28 and J is TRBJ2-7, with D unclear. There are 13 residues in the CDR3. The germline CDR1 and CDR2 sequences are MDHEN and SYDVKM. Trimming shortened V by 3 bases and J by 6 bases, and 12 bases separated the two germline ends.

The chain combines TRBV20-1 with TRBJ2-1; 11 bases fit TRBD2. The CDR3 loop spans 18 amino acids. J lost 1 base, V lost 1 base, and 9 bases had no gene match. Germline V lookup: CDR1 DFQATT, CDR2 SNEGSKA (reference sequence). CDR3 nucleotides: TGCAGTGCTAGAGGGCTAGCGGGAGGTAGGGTTTCCTACAATGAGCAGTTCTTC. This codes for CSARGLAGGRVSYNEQFF.

In this sample, this clonotype turned up many times. The chain joins TRBV11-2 to TRBJ2-5; 8 bases agree with TRBD2. The CDR3 sequence is 13 residues long. CDR1 SGHAT and CDR2 FQNNGV come from the germline V gene. J was trimmed by 11 bases and V by 6 bases; bases with no gene match: 11. The CDR3 DNA is TGTGCCAGCAGATTCACGGGGGGGCGGGAGCAGTACTTC. It codes for CASRFTGGREQYF.

The chain links TRBV12-3 or TRBV12-4 to TRBJ2-3; D could derive from TRBD1 or TRBD2 (5 bases each). Trimming took 6 bases from V and 13 from J, leaving 26 bases between them. The CDR3 covers 15 residues. CDR3 bases: TGTGCCAGCAGATCAGGGAGCGGAAGGGCAGATATGGAGTATTTT. Translating it yields CASRSGSGRADMEYF.

This clonotype was seen many times. The gene calls are TRBV20-1 and TRBJ2-3; D is uncertain. The germline gives CDR1 DFQATT, CDR2 SNEGSKA (reference sequence). V was cut by 5 bases and J by 2 bases, with 17 bases left in between. There are 15 residues in the CDR3. As DNA, the CDR3 is TGCAGTGCTCTGGGTCTCTGGCTTGTCACAGATACGCAGTATTTT. This codes for CSALGLWLVTDTQYF.

The rearrangement joins TRBV12-3 or TRBV12-4 to TRBJ2-2; 8 bases are a match to TRBD2. V dropped 2 bases and J dropped 6; count of bases not matched to a gene: 5. The CDR3 has 15 amino acids. The CDR3 is CASSLFSGVAGELFF. DNA for the CDR3: TGTGCCAGCAGTTTATTTAGCGGGGTCGCCGGGGAGCTGTTTTTT.

This clonotype was counted ten times or more. The rearrangement links TRBV20-1 to TRBJ2-7; 7 positions match TRBD2. The V segment lost 6 bases and the J segment 7 bases; nucleotides outside the gene matches: 15. Germline V gene data show CDR1 as DFQATT and CDR2 as SNEGSKA (reference sequence). The CDR3 runs 14 residues. The CDR3 sequence: CSAPGWGGDLEQYF. The CDR3 nucleotides are TGCAGTGCCCCTGGGTGGGGGGGGGATTTGGAGCAGTACTTC.

This clonotype was observed a handful of times. V usage is TRBV7-2 and J usage is TRBJ2-1; 9 nucleotides agree with TRBD2. Germline V CDR1 and CDR2: SGHTA, FQGNSA. The CDR3 has 15 amino acids. Trimming cost V 1 base and J 8 bases; bases outside gene matches: 6. The CDR3 DNA is TGTGCCAGCAGCTTAGGAGCGGGGGGCCGCCATGAGCAGTTCTTC. Its translation is CASSLGAGGRHEQFF. The full variable domain, rest sourced from reference TRBV7-2 and TRBJ2-1, is GAGVSQSPSNKVTEKGKDVELRCDPISGHTALYWYRQSLGQGLEFLIYFQGNSAPDKSGLPSDRFSAERTGGSVSTLTIQRTQQEDSAVYLCASSLGAGGRHEQFFGPGTRLTVL.

This clonotype appeared once. A junction end diverges from the germline sequence, so it may reflect a read error. The V and J genes are TRBV5-1 and TRBJ2-1, with 12 bases identical to TRBD2. Germline V gives CDR1 SGHRS, CDR2 YFSETQ. The CDR3 sequence is 16 residues long. The CDR3 loop is CASSATSGGVYNVQFF. The CDR3, as DNA: TGCGCCAGCAGCGCGACTAGCGGGGGAGTATACAATGTGCAGTTCTTC.